The T cell receptor (beta chain) under discussion was sequenced for a study of cytomegalovirus exposure and HLA in healthy donors. Study details: A later analysis reported the same platform for the roughly 120 validation repertoires and the roughly 700 first-cohort repertoires.

Libraries were prepared by immunoSEQ multiplex PCR; TCRdb keeps only in-frame clonotypes and omits some of them. The sample holds 150,000 to 200,000 clones, approximately 84% seen once. Points from the study as a whole: The finding came from a later analysis; first-cohort TCR clusters tended to co-occur in the roughly 120 validation repertoires. In vitro assays verified that a few CMV-associated chains recognized CMV antigens specifically. Some TCR beta chains (roughly 160 of them) were listed as cytomegalovirus-associated.

The CDR3 consists of 17 residues. The germline V gene encodes CDR1 MDHEN and CDR2 SYDVKM. Trimming stripped 1 base from V and 0 bases from J, with 13 bases between. About this clone: Its antigen remains unidentified.

The gene calls are TRBV28 and TRBJ1-3, with D perhaps TRBD1 (6 bases). This sequence originates from a man younger than 30 in good health and CMV-seropositive. Sequences were obtained from PBMCs. In nucleotides, the CDR3 is TGTGCCAGCAGTTTATTCGCCGAACAGGGCTCTGGAAACACCATATATTTT. Its protein is CASSLFAEQGSGNTIYF.